The T cell receptor beta chain under discussion was sequenced for a study of blood T cells in healthy people across ages (dated by TCRdb to between 2015 and 2016). Background for the entire study: In model experiments, template switching captured roughly one uniquely barcoded TCR beta cDNA molecule for every two T cells. Using deep sequencing normalized with unique cDNA molecular identifiers, the study measured how TCR beta repertoire diversity changes with age. For two donors (one aged 18 to 30 and one aged 80 or older), the study analyzed two additional independent replicas of 1 million unique cDNA reads from the same blood draw. To avoid experimental bias, donors of different ages were spread randomly across the sequencing lanes. Four age groups were formed from the donors: young (average about 17 years), middle-aged (around 39), aged (roughly 59) and long-lived (about 75). Findings and caveats that apply to the study as a whole: Since profiling was done on bulk unsorted PBMCs, naive and antigen-experienced compartments could not be conclusively compared. The CMV infection status of donors was not known, potentially confounding age-related changes in expanded clonotypes. As age increased, observed TCR beta diversity per million T cells dropped in a roughly linear way, and a significant reduction was already evident by age roughly 36. Estimates of total diversity from one million sequenced T cells were regarded as lower bounds and underestimates. Compared with the aged group, the long-lived group had more naive CD4+ T cells, fewer expanded clones and increased TCR diversity, suggesting age selection. Observed TCR beta diversity correlated strongly with the percentage of naive T cells measured by flow cytometry.

To note about this clonotype: Its antigen specificity is not known. Sequence at one end of the junction differs from germline and may be a read error.

The 39 donors, aged about 6 to 100 years, were systemically healthy Caucasian individuals from Russia. Roughly 10 milliliters of peripheral blood were drawn from each donor into EDTA-treated Vacutainer tubes. PBMCs were isolated by Ficoll-Paque density-gradient centrifugation, with at least 6.5 million obtained per sample. Trizol reagent was used to extract total RNA from PBMCs, with at least 5 micrograms per sample. For every donor, flow cytometry on a PBMC aliquot measured the percentage of naive CD45RAhigh/CD27high T cells. The library was prepared using 5' RACE. Instrument used: Illumina HiSeq 2500. A second roughly 6 to 12 cycle PCR used a sample-barcoded 5' primer and a J-beta primer mix. A unique molecular identifier was introduced onto each TCR beta cDNA molecule by a template-switch 5' adaptor carrying 12 random nucleotides. At least 2.5 million CDR3-containing paired-end reads were obtained from each sample. First-strand cDNA was synthesized from all RNA with the Mint cDNA synthesis kit, primed by a TRBC-specific oligonucleotide. Following uracil-DNA glycosylase treatment, all cDNA underwent a first 18-cycle PCR with the universal primers M1SS and BC2_uni_R. Processing in the source paper ran as follows. For normalization, 1 million high-quality reads, each with a distinct molecular identifier, were randomly selected from each sample. Instead of being binned into consensus sequences, reads with shared molecular identifiers were discarded. CDR3 identification, clonotype clustering and error correction used MiTCR with a Q25 quality threshold and the strictest error-elimination algorithm. A nonparametric unseen species model using Euler transformation provided a lower-bound estimate of total TCR beta diversity. The public sequencing data were trimmed at Q25 with fastp and processed into clonotypes with MiXCR by TCRdb, which kept only in-frame beta chains. When rows share a CDR3 protein, they turn into one entry using the most common DNA and genes. V and J calls and clone size were set by TCRdb, not the authors. The sample has approximately 690,000 distinct CDR3 sequences on record, 45% to 65% of them singletons. The top ten clones comprise about two fifths of the sample.

Sequenced sample: blood. This TCR was sampled from a man in his sixties in good health.

Read as DNA, the sequence is TGCGCCGGCAGCCTCCTGGCGGGAGGCACCGGGGAGCTGTTTTTT. This gives the protein CAGSLLAGGTGELFF. Recombination connected TRBV5-1 to TRBJ2-2; TRBD2 matches 8 bases in the middle. The germline V gene gives CDR1 as SGHRS and CDR2 as YFSETQ. From its cysteine to its phenylalanine, the CDR3 spans 15 amino acids. Only the CDR3 DNA stays, 45 bases, in frame from base 1.